This record concerns one TCR beta chain sequence. This CDR3 region has 16 residues. Trimming left V 0 bases short and J 5 bases short, with 13 bases between. The V gene's germline CDR1 is LGHNA and CDR2 YSLEER. Allocation to cohorts depended on clinical history reported by the participants. A case of COVID-19 had been met by exposed participants within 2 weeks before study entry. This sample was taken from a study of blood T cell repertoires in COVID-19. Study-level background: Material from acute and convalescent COVID-19 was sourced from the United States, Italy and Spain.

Only in-frame clones appear in the TCRdb table, and some are missing; sequencing was by immunoSEQ multiplex PCR. The sample includes 200,000 to 300,000 clones, around 82% of them seen just once. The genes are TRBV4-3 and TRBJ2-2; perhaps TRBD1 as D (5 bases). Sequences were obtained from PBMCs or T cells enriched from blood (not recorded which). This TCR derives from a woman aged 40 to 50 who had been exposed to COVID-19. The CDR3 DNA reads as TGCGCCAGCAGCCAAGAGATTGGCAGGGTGACCGGGGAGCTGTTTTTT. It specifies CASSQEIGRVTGELFF.